This T cell receptor (beta chain) is from a study of vaccination and CD4 T cells after COVID-19. At the level of the study: Post-vaccination specimens were collected at a median of around 72 days following dose two (range 14 to 241).

Trimming took 3 bases from V and 1 from J; bases not matched to a gene: 6. The CDR3 is 16 residues long. CDR1 MNHEY and CDR2 SVGEGT come from the germline V gene. General observations from the study: Spike mono-reactivity was shown by 304 of 307 vaccine-specific clones in convalescent patients.

Cultured CD4+ T-cell DNA underwent Oncomine TCR Beta short-read sequencing. TCRdb re-derived calls from the PCR reads in MiXCR, one entry per CDR3 protein. The table has about 17,000 distinct CDR3 sequences, more than 50% seen once. Concerning this clonotype: As yet, its antigen is unknown.

Treatment denoted: approximately 11-day PBMC culture with coronavirus spike peptide pools or control peptides (ViraFEST assay). Antigen-specific T cells were expanded with peptide pools by ViraFEST, and TCRs were then sequenced. The sample taken for sequencing was CD4+ T cells from blood, cultured in vitro. The clonotype comes from a human donor who had recovered from COVID-19. The chain combines TRBV6-2 or TRBV6-3 with TRBJ2-7, with 10 bases identical to TRBD1. The CDR3 sequence: CASSYLGQGLSYEQYF. Written as DNA, the CDR3 is TGTGCCAGCAGTTATTTGGGACAGGGGCTTTCCTACGAGCAGTACTTC.